These 5 T cell receptor beta chains share one sample of origin, sequenced in a study of radiotherapy plus CTLA-4 blockade in lung cancer. Some clones are missing from TCRdb's copy, which holds only in-frame ones; the method was immunoSEQ multiplex PCR. The sample has about 98,000 clones, roughly 80% seen once; the top ten hold approximately 3.7%. The specimen was peripheral blood, collected from a patient treated with radiotherapy plus ipilimumab. The receptors originated from a human donor with non-small cell lung cancer who had a partial response to radiotherapy plus ipilimumab.

The gene calls are TRBV2 and TRBJ1-5; possible D gene TRBD1, 6 bases. V was trimmed by 5 bases and J by 6 bases, leaving 14 bases between them. The germline CDR1 and CDR2 sequences are SNHLY and FYNNEI. The CDR3 consists of 14 residues. Here the CDR3 DNA reads TGTGCCAGCAGTCAGGGGCAGCGGAGTCAGCCCCAGCATTTT. Encoded protein: CASSQGQRSQPQHF.

The chain employs TRBV28 and TRBJ2-7; D perhaps matches TRBD2 (5 bases). From germline, CDR1 is MDHEN and CDR2 SYDVKM. The V gene lost 5 bases and the J gene lost 4 bases, with 15 bases spanning the gap. The length of the CDR3 is 14 residues. The CDR3 coding sequence is TGTGCCAGCAGTCGGCCGGCAGTAGCGTACGAGCAGTACTTC. Its protein product is CASSRPAVAYEQYF.

V usage is TRBV5-1 and J usage is TRBJ2-1, with 8 bases matching TRBD2. The V segment lost 0 bases and the J segment 3 bases; nucleotides outside the gene matches: 2. This CDR3 has 15 amino acids. CDR1 is SGHRS, CDR2 YFSETQ, per germline. CDR3 region: CASSLAGTSYNEQFF. CDR3 in DNA: TGCGCCAGCAGCTTGGCCGGGACTAGCTACAATGAGCAGTTCTTC.

The chain recombines TRBV5-4 with TRBJ2-7; tentatively, D is TRBD2 (6 bases). CDR1 and CDR2 from the germline V gene are SGHNT and YYREEE (reference sequence). The CDR3 is made up of 14 amino acids. Trimming left V 0 bases short and J 0 bases short, with 7 bases between. The CDR3 coding sequence is TGTGCCAGCAGCTTGGACGGGAGCTCCTACGAGCAGTACTTC. It codes for CASSLDGSSYEQYF.

This chain connects TRBV27 to TRBJ2-3, with TRBD2 matching 12 bases. The germline V gene has CDR1 MNHEY and CDR2 SMNVEV (reference sequence). With V trimmed by 8 bases and J by 2 bases, 2 bases remained unmatched. There are 14 residues in the CDR3. In nucleotides, the CDR3 is TGTGCCAGCGCTAGCGGGAGGGACACAGATACGCAGTATTTT. This gives the protein CASASGRDTDTQYF.